The entry below describes one TCR beta chain. Its specificity is unknown. The sample originates from a study of cytomegalovirus exposure and HLA in healthy donors. Background on the study: Researchers previously reported finding fewer than 140 million unique TCR beta sequences from 170 million or so T cells. Study observations and caveats: TCR beta chain V- and J-gene trimming was linked, in a later analysis, to a missense variant in DCLRE1C.

PCR employed 60 Vbeta and 13 Jbeta primers. The method was immunoSEQ multiplex PCR; TCRdb's version includes in-frame clones alone and lacks a portion of them. The sample shows roughly 160,000 clones, roughly 81% of them seen only once. Looked up from germline, CDR1 is SGHVS and CDR2 is FQNEAQ. V lost 0 bases and J 5 bases, leaving 11 bases between the germline ends. The CDR3 contains 14 residues. This chain joins TRBV7-8 and TRBJ2-7, with D tentatively TRBD2 (6 bases). The source of this sequence is a woman between 45 and 60 years old in good health and CMV-seronegative. Sequencing was performed on PBMCs. This chain's CDR3 is CASSLAATRNEQYF. DNA for the CDR3: TGTGCCAGCAGCTTAGCTGCGACTAGAAACGAGCAGTACTTC.